This TCR beta chain was identified during a study of blood T cell repertoires in COVID-19. Germline loops: CDR1 SQVTM, CDR2 ANQGSEA. The J segment lost 1 base and the V segment lost 5 bases, leaving 13 bases of the junction unmatched. This CDR3 contains 18 residues. Sequenced by immunoSEQ multiplex PCR; TCRdb stores in-frame clones only, minus some. This repertoire shows around 140,000 clones, 60% to 80% found once; its top ten account for approximately 2%. The sample holds many counts of this clone. The chain couples TRBV29-1 to TRBJ2-1; 11 bases map to TRBD2. What was sequenced was peripheral blood. This TCR was sampled from a woman in her 70s with acute or convalescent COVID-19. The CDR3 bases are TGCAGCGTTTTAAGACAACCGGGACTAGCGGATTCCTACAATGAGCAGTTCTTC. Encoded protein: CSVLRQPGLADSYNEQFF.